Listed here are 25 T cell receptor beta chains from one sample, sequenced in a study of T cell repertoires in cytomegalovirus infection. TCRdb reprocessed the reads via MiXCR and lists one record per CDR3 protein. The top ten clones hold around 48% of a sample with approximately 590,000 distinct CDR3 sequences, over 35% of them seen once. These receptors have no identified antigens. The source material was cultured PBMCs, sampled from culture after CMV antigen stimulation. These receptor sequences come from a human donor in good health (CMV status not recorded). Some clones in this sample may be carry-over from other donors' samples.

The gene calls are TRBV11-2 and TRBJ2-1; D unclear. The CDR3 totals 15 residues. V was pared by 3 bases and J by 2 bases, with 11 bases between. CDR1 is SGHAT and CDR2 is FQNNGV in the germline V gene. In DNA form, the CDR3 reads TGTGCCAGCAGCTTTATGACAAATCCCTACAATGAGCAGTTCTTC. Protein sequence: CASSFMTNPYNEQFF.

The chain recombines TRBV28 with TRBJ2-7; D may be TRBD1 (6 bases). Per the germline V gene, CDR1 is MDHEN and CDR2 is SYDVKM. Trimming took 3 bases from V and 6 from J, leaving 9 bases between them. The CDR3 contains 12 residues. The CDR3 nucleotides read TGTGCCAGCAGTTTTTGGACAGCCGAGCAGTACTTC. Protein: CASSFWTAEQYF. The variable domain in full, completed from reference TRBV28 and TRBJ2-7, reads DVKVTQSSRYLVKRTGEKVFLECVQDMDHENMFWYRQDPGLGLRLIYFSYDVKMKEKGDIPEGYSVSREKKERFSLILESASTNQTSMYLCASSFWTAEQYFGPGTRLTVT.

J is TRBJ2-1 and V is TRBV7-2; maybe TRBD1 (6 bases). This CDR3 is 11 amino acids long. V lost 6 bases to trimming and J lost 13 bases, with 13 bases between them. CDR1 is SGHTA and CDR2 is FQGNSA in the germline V gene. CDR3 sequence: CASRSGVPQFF. The CDR3 DNA is TGTGCCAGCAGATCAGGGGTTCCACAGTTCTTC.

The CDR3 protein is CSASRYIGNQPQHF. The CDR3 nucleotides read TGCAGTGCAAGTCGCTATATCGGCAATCAGCCCCAGCATTTT. V gene TRBV20-1 combines with J gene TRBJ1-5; D is uncertain. The germline gives CDR1 DFQATT, CDR2 SNEGSKA (reference sequence). The CDR3 extends over 14 amino acids. V lost 6 bases to trimming and J lost 2 bases, with 14 bases between them.

The chain recombines TRBV20-1 with TRBJ2-3; 12 bases line up with TRBD2. This CDR3 is 13 amino acids long. V shed 6 bases, J shed 5 bases, and the junction held 3 bases outside the gene matches. Germline V lookup: CDR1 DFQATT, CDR2 SNEGSKA (reference sequence). The CDR3 DNA is TGCAGTGCCCCGACTAGCGGGAGAGATACGCAGTATTTT. Its translation is CSAPTSGRDTQYF.

This clonotype came up a few times. V gene TRBV6-2 or TRBV6-3 combines with J gene TRBJ2-7; D is uncertain. V was trimmed by 2 bases and J by 2 bases, leaving 13 bases between them. The CDR3 is 15 amino acids. Germline loops: CDR1 MNHEY, CDR2 SVGEGT. CDR3 region: CASSYDKTLPYEQYF. CDR3 nucleotides: TGTGCCAGCAGTTACGACAAGACCCTACCCTACGAGCAGTACTTC.

J is TRBJ1-6 and V is TRBV12-3 or TRBV12-4, with 7 nucleotides matching TRBD1. The V segment lost 4 bases and the J segment 7 bases; nucleotides outside the gene matches: 4. The CDR3 is 14 residues long. This chain's CDR3 is CASSYRDSNSPLHF. The CDR3, as DNA: TGTGCCAGCAGTTACCGGGACAGCAATTCACCCCTCCACTTT.

Many counts were recorded for this clonotype. The chain employs TRBV7-2 and TRBJ2-7, with D tentatively TRBD2 (6 bases). V lost 4 bases and J 6 bases, leaving 16 bases between the germline ends. Germline V CDR1 and CDR2: SGHTA, FQGNSA. This CDR3 region has 14 residues. CDR3 region: CASSSYGQGGEQYF. In DNA, the CDR3 is TGTGCCAGCAGCTCGTACGGTCAGGGAGGCGAGCAGTACTTC.

This clonotype came up a few times. The V and J genes are TRBV12-3 or TRBV12-4 and TRBJ2-3; D might be TRBD1 (6 bases). This CDR3 is built from 14 residues. With 3 bases removed from V and 5 bases from J, the gap between germline ends came to 12 bases. CDR3 coding DNA: TGTGCCAGCAGTTTTGGGCCAGGGGAAGATACGCAGTATTTT. It specifies CASSFGPGEDTQYF.

This clonotype was observed many times. J is TRBJ2-5 and V is TRBV7-2; D possibly corresponds to TRBD2 (6 bases). CDR1 is SGHTA and CDR2 is FQGNSA in the germline V gene. The V and J ends lost 5 bases and 5 bases respectively, with 18 bases between them. The CDR3 spans 15 residues. CDR3: CASSPGGFKAETQYF. CDR3 sequence (DNA): TGTGCCAGCAGCCCCGGGGGTTTTAAGGCGGAGACCCAGTACTTC. Full variable domain (rest looked up from reference TRBV7-2 and TRBJ2-5): GAGVSQSPSNKVTEKGKDVELRCDPISGHTALYWYRQSLGQGLEFLIYFQGNSAPDKSGLPSDRFSAERTGGSVSTLTIQRTQQEDSAVYLCASSPGGFKAETQYFGPGTRLLVL.

The chain carries TRBV20-1 and TRBJ2-7, with 8 bases matching TRBD2. The CDR3 sequence is 16 residues long. Germline CDR1 and CDR2: DFQATT and SNEGSKA (reference sequence). V gave up 0 bases and J gave up 6 bases; unmatched junction bases: 13. The CDR3 DNA sequence: TGCAGTGCTAGAGAATTCTACCGTGGACTAGCCGCCGAGCAGTACTTC. Residues: CSAREFYRGLAAEQYF.

The chain combines TRBV7-9 with TRBJ2-1; tentatively, D is TRBD1 or TRBD2 (5 bases each). V was pared by 6 bases and J by 3 bases, with 21 bases between. The germline gives CDR1 SEHNR, CDR2 FQNEAQ (reference sequence). This CDR3 spans 17 amino acids. CDR3 in amino acids: CASSPAGTPPFYNEQFF. The CDR3 nucleotides are TGTGCCAGCAGTCCCGCCGGGACCCCCCCGTTCTACAATGAGCAGTTCTTC.

The rearrangement links TRBV19 to TRBJ1-1; 9 bases are shared with TRBD1. This CDR3 contains 15 residues. Trimming cost V 5 bases and J 5 bases; bases outside gene matches: 9. The V gene's germline CDR1 is LNHDA and CDR2 SQIVND (reference sequence). CDR3 sequence: CASSPWTGVGTEAFF. CDR3 nucleotide sequence: TGTGCCAGTAGTCCCTGGACAGGGGTGGGGACTGAAGCTTTCTTT.

This clonotype was observed a few times. This chain connects TRBV7-8 to TRBJ2-2; tentatively, D is TRBD2 (5 bases). Germline V gene data show CDR1 as SGHVS and CDR2 as FQNEAQ. The CDR3 totals 16 residues. Trimming left V 6 bases short and J 4 bases short, with 18 bases between. This CDR3 reads CASRKRGSALTGELFF. The CDR3 DNA reads as TGTGCCAGCAGAAAACGTGGGAGCGCGCTCACCGGGGAGCTGTTTTTT.

This chain uses TRBV2 with TRBJ2-1, with D unresolved. The V end was cut by 3 bases, the J end by 4 bases, with 25 bases between. CDR3 length: 19 residues. Germline V gene data show CDR1 as SNHLY and CDR2 as FYNNEI. The CDR3: CASSDLLPGPPHYYNEQFF. The CDR3 DNA is TGTGCCAGCAGTGACTTACTCCCCGGCCCTCCCCACTATTACAATGAGCAGTTCTTC.

The gene calls are TRBV6-1 and TRBJ1-5, with D uncertain. The CDR3 runs 12 residues. Germline CDR1 and CDR2: MNHNS and SASEGT. The V and J ends lost 10 bases and 4 bases respectively, with 11 bases between them. The CDR3 here is CATRNPNQPQHF. Here the CDR3 DNA reads TGTGCCACCCGAAACCCTAATCAGCCCCAGCATTTT.

This chain links TRBV5-4 with TRBJ2-2; no clear D gene. With 0 bases removed from V and 5 bases from J, the gap between germline ends came to 11 bases. The CDR3 has 15 residues. Looked up from germline, CDR1 is SGHNT and CDR2 is YYREEE (reference sequence). Here the CDR3 reads CASSLAGSATGELFF. In DNA, the CDR3 is TGTGCCAGCAGCTTGGCCGGGTCTGCGACCGGGGAGCTGTTTTTT. The full variable domain, completed using reference TRBV5-4 and TRBJ2-2, is ETGVTQSPTHLIKTRGQQVTLRCSSQSGHNTVSWYQQALGQGPQFIFQYYREEENGRGNFPPRFSGLQFPNYSSELNVNALELDDSALYLCASSLAGSATGELFFGEGSRLTVL.

This sequence joins TRBV25-1 and TRBJ1-2, with TRBD1 identical over 8 bases. CDR3 length: 14 residues. Germline-derived CDR1 and CDR2 are MGHDK and SYGVNS. J was trimmed by 4 bases and V by 5 bases; bases with no gene match: 6. The CDR3 loop reads CASSPQGAIYGYTF. CDR3 in DNA: TGTGCCAGCAGTCCTCAGGGGGCGATCTATGGCTACACCTTC.

The genes are TRBV30 and TRBJ2-1, with D hard to call. Trimming cost V 5 bases and J 5 bases, with 10 bases left between them. Per germline, CDR1 GTSNPN and CDR2 SVGIG (reference sequence). CDR3 size: 12 residues. CDR3 sequence reads: CAWGPKNNEQFF. DNA of the CDR3: TGTGCCTGGGGTCCCAAGAACAATGAGCAGTTCTTC.

This clonotype was seen only once. Here the CDR3 reads CASSVRLARGTGELFF. The CDR3 DNA reads TGTGCCAGCAGCGTTCGGCTAGCGCGGGGCACCGGGGAGCTGTTTTTT. The gene calls are TRBV9 and TRBJ2-2, with D maybe TRBD2 (6 bases). Germline V gene data show CDR1 as SGDLS and CDR2 as YYNGEE. The CDR3 runs to 16 residues. Between the trimmed V and J ends, which lost 2 bases and 4 bases, there was a span of 15 bases.

The chain couples TRBV20-1 to TRBJ2-3; 10 nucleotides align to TRBD2. Germline V gene data show CDR1 as DFQATT and CDR2 as SNEGSKA (reference sequence). After removal of 3 bases from V and 1 base from J, the junction contained 7 bases not matched to a gene. The CDR3 is 16 amino acids. CDR3 bases: TGCAGTGCTAGGGGGCTAGCGGGAGTGGGCACAGATACGCAGTATTTT. It is translated as CSARGLAGVGTDTQYF.

The V and J genes are TRBV15 and TRBJ2-2; 8 bases match TRBD2. Germline CDR1 LNHNV, CDR2 YYDKDF (reference sequence). The V segment lost 1 base and the J segment 5 bases; nucleotides outside the gene matches: 3. The CDR3 runs to 15 residues. This CDR3 is CATSRVASGTGELFF. In nucleotides, the CDR3 is TGTGCCACCAGCAGAGTGGCTAGCGGGACCGGGGAGCTGTTTTTT. The full variable domain, with the rest looked up from reference TRBV15 and TRBJ2-2, is DAMVIQNPRYQVTQFGKPVTLSCSQTLNHNVMYWYQQKSSQAPKLLFHYYDKDFNNEADTPDNFQSRRPNTSFCFLDIRSPGLGDTAMYLCATSRVASGTGELFFGEGSRLTVL.

The chain carries TRBV7-8 and TRBJ2-7; no clear D gene. This CDR3 is 14 amino acids long. The germline gives CDR1 SGHVS, CDR2 FQNEAQ. Trimming took off 7 bases at V and 1 base at J, with 14 bases between the two ends. CDR3 nucleotides: TGTGCCAGCACCTTTGGGCCCTCGTCCTACGAGCAGTACTTC. Encoded protein: CASTFGPSSYEQYF.

The chain recombines TRBV2 with TRBJ1-4; D may be TRBD1 (5 bases). The V end lost 4 bases, the J end lost 4 bases, and 16 bases lay between the germline ends. The CDR3 totals 16 residues. Germline-derived CDR1 and CDR2 are SNHLY and FYNNEI. The DNA for the CDR3 is TGTGCCAGCAGTGCCCGGTCCGGGACGGGTAATGAAAAACTGTTTTTT. Translation gives CASSARSGTGNEKLFF.

The chain couples TRBV7-2 to TRBJ1-5; possibly TRBD1 for D (6 bases). Trimming removed 5 bases from V and 5 bases from J, with 16 bases in between. Germline CDR1 and CDR2: SGHTA and FQGNSA. There are 15 residues in the CDR3. The CDR3 reads CASSPELQGYQPQHF. The DNA for the CDR3 is TGTGCCAGCAGCCCGGAGTTACAGGGTTATCAGCCCCAGCATTTT. Complete variable domain (other parts from reference TRBV7-2 and TRBJ1-5): GAGVSQSPSNKVTEKGKDVELRCDPISGHTALYWYRQSLGQGLEFLIYFQGNSAPDKSGLPSDRFSAERTGGSVSTLTIQRTQQEDSAVYLCASSPELQGYQPQHFGDGTRLSIL.